The 11 T cell receptor beta chains reported below all come from one sample, sequenced in a study of OX40 agonist ivuxolimab in advanced cancers. The data were produced by immunoSEQ multiplex PCR, yet TCRdb's version contains in-frame clones alone and is incomplete. This sample carries about 19,000 clones, roughly 91% of them seen once, and the ten largest clones take roughly 50%. This specimen consisted of CD4+ or CD8+ T cells sorted from blood, obtained in a trial of the OX40 agonist ivuxolimab. The source of these receptors is an adult with an advanced solid tumor such as melanoma, head and neck, liver or kidney cancer.

The V call is TRBV2, the J call TRBJ2-5; D remains ambiguous. Trimming left V 7 bases short and J 0 bases short, with 6 bases between. Germline CDR1 is SNHLY and CDR2 is FYNNEI. This CDR3 comprises 12 residues. The CDR3 nucleotides are TGTGCCAGCAAGCCGGACCAAGAGACCCAGTACTTC. It encodes CASKPDQETQYF.

The rearrangement joins TRBV28 to TRBJ1-4; the match to TRBD1 covers 9 bases. This CDR3 has 13 residues. After removal of 4 bases from V and 11 bases from J, the junction contained 5 bases not matched to a gene. Germline V CDR1 and CDR2: MDHEN, SYDVKM. The CDR3 protein is CASSYGQGLKLFF. The CDR3 nucleotides are TGTGCCAGCAGTTATGGACAGGGGCTCAAACTGTTTTTT.

The V and J genes are TRBV28 and TRBJ2-1, with TRBD1 matching 8 bases. CDR3 length: 15 residues. Looked up from germline, CDR1 is MDHEN and CDR2 is SYDVKM. The trim removed 6 bases at V and 4 bases at J, leaving 8 bases unmatched. DNA of the CDR3: TGTGCCAGCAGGCATCATCAGGGGGCATACAATGAGCAGTTCTTC. It encodes CASRHHQGAYNEQFF.

This chain uses TRBV7-9 with TRBJ2-7, with TRBD2 matching over 13 bases. The CDR3 sequence is 15 residues long. Germline CDR1 SEHNR, CDR2 FQNEAQ (reference sequence). Trimming cost V 3 bases and J 2 bases; bases outside gene matches: 1. DNA for the CDR3: TGTGCCAGCAGCTTCGGACTAGCGGGAGCCTACGAGCAGTACTTC. Its protein product is CASSFGLAGAYEQYF. Combining the CDR3 with reference TRBV7-9 and TRBJ2-7 gives the whole variable domain DTGVSQNPRHKITKRGQNVTFRCDPISEHNRLYWYRQTLGQGPEFLTYFQNEAQLEKSRLLSDRFSAERPKGSFSTLEIQRTEQGDSAMYLCASSFGLAGAYEQYFGPGTRLTVT.

The chain joins TRBV7-9 to TRBJ1-2; D unclear. V was clipped by 5 bases and J by 3 bases, with 16 bases between them. CDR3 length equals 15 residues. Germline V gene sequence: CDR1 SEHNR, CDR2 FQNEAQ (reference sequence). The CDR3: CASSPPSDGDYGYTF. Written as DNA, the CDR3 is TGTGCCAGCAGCCCTCCCTCGGACGGGGACTATGGCTACACCTTC.

This clone was seen a single time. The J gene is TRBJ2-7, the V gene TRBV4-3; tentative D call: TRBD1 (8 bases). The CDR3 covers 15 residues. V lost 1 base to trimming and J lost 4 bases, with 14 bases between them. Looked up from germline, CDR1 is LGHNA and CDR2 is YSLEER. For the CDR3, the DNA is TGCGCCAGCAGCCAAGGCGGACAGGGAGGGTACGAGCAGTACTTC. Translating it yields CASSQGGQGGYEQYF.

The chain combines TRBV27 with TRBJ2-1; 7 nucleotides line up with TRBD2. This CDR3 comprises 14 residues. Germline V gives CDR1 MNHEY, CDR2 SMNVEV (reference sequence). V shed 5 bases, J shed 7 bases, and the junction held 8 bases outside the gene matches. CDR3 amino acids: CASSISGRGNEQFF. The CDR3, as DNA: TGTGCCAGCAGTATCTCTGGGCGGGGGAATGAGCAGTTCTTC.

The chain combines TRBV27 with TRBJ2-7, with 8 bases aligning to TRBD1. This CDR3 spans 14 amino acids. V shed 6 bases and J 3 bases; nucleotides not matched to a gene: 7. Germline loops: CDR1 MNHEY, CDR2 SMNVEV (reference sequence). The DNA for the CDR3 is TGTGCCAGCAGCACTACAGGGGGTAGCTACGAGCAGTACTTC. Translated, it gives CASSTTGGSYEQYF.

The gene calls are TRBV28 and TRBJ1-1, with a possible D match to TRBD1 (5 bases). V shed 3 bases and J shed 4 bases, with 21 bases lying between them. The CDR3 spans 17 residues. Germline CDR1 and CDR2: MDHEN and SYDVKM. CDR3 protein: CASSFQTPGTLFTEAFF. Here the CDR3 DNA reads TGTGCCAGCAGTTTCCAAACACCCGGGACCCTTTTCACTGAAGCTTTCTTT.

CDR3 nucleotides: TGTGCCAGCAGTTACTCCGGCGGGGAGCTGTTTTTT. Translation: CASSYSGGELFF. The chain links TRBV6-5 to TRBJ2-2; the D is unclear. The CDR3 has 12 amino acids. Looked up from germline, CDR1 is MNHEY and CDR2 is SVGAGI. Trimming shortened V by 0 bases and J by 7 bases, and 3 bases separated the two germline ends.

The chain couples TRBV15 to TRBJ2-5, with a tentative D call TRBD2 (6 bases). The CDR3 has 16 amino acids. Germline V gives CDR1 LNHNV, CDR2 YYDKDF (reference sequence). V lost 3 bases and J lost 5, with 19 bases in between. The CDR3 spells CATSRTLLRRDETQYF. The CDR3 nucleotides are TGTGCCACCAGCAGGACCCTCCTTCGGAGGGATGAGACCCAGTACTTC.